This entry concerns a single TCR beta chain. Its target is not known. Researchers made TCR cDNA using 5'RACE template switching, and this step added a universal primer site and UMIs. Each CDR3 protein is one row after TCRdb ran MiXCR on the 5' RACE reads. This sample has around 180,000 distinct CDR3 sequences; approximately 6% occur once, and the top ten carry just under 3%. This sample was taken from a study of T cells after yellow fever vaccination. The CDR3 runs 21 residues. CDR1 is MGHRA, CDR2 YSYEKL, per germline. Trimming left V 3 bases short and J 8 bases short, with 35 bases between. Points from the study as a whole: A limited proportion of clonotypes was detected within both the CD4 and CD8 compartments. Reappearance after the booster was seen for most primary-vaccination clones, at more than 95% CD4 and more than 80% CD8. The secondary response peaked faster, at day 5 versus 15, but was weaker.

The sample here was CD4+ T cells sorted from PBMCs, taken on the day of the first yellow fever vaccination. V and J are TRBV4-1 and TRBJ2-1, with a weak D call TRBD2 (7 bases). This clonotype originated in a man aged 18-30 years who received the YFV17D yellow fever vaccine. The DNA for the CDR3 is TGCGCCAGCAGCCAGGAACCCCCCTCAAGGGGCGGGGGCCGTCAGAAACATGAGCAGTTCTTC. Protein product: CASSQEPPSRGGGRQKHEQFF.